This TCR beta chain derives from a study of T cells in tuberculosis (dated by TCRdb to the late 2010s). For context, the study as a whole: The study combined CD1B tetramers and high-throughput TCR immunosequencing to characterize T cells specific for the mycobacterial lipid antigen glucose monomycolate (GMM). With ten or so people per group, a South African clinical cohort compared IGRA-negative adolescents, IGRA-positive adolescents with latent tuberculosis, and adults with active tuberculosis. General study outcomes and caveats: Active tuberculosis TCR-alpha repertoires showed smaller mean NN-distances to GMM-specific TCRs than IGRA-negative controls, suggesting clonal expansion of these TCRs. With the diverse GMM-specific repertoire as input, a classifier achieved roughly 90% accuracy (AUROC about 0.93), whereas GEM motif frequencies as input gave approximately 70% accuracy. Which clinical samples got chosen depended on the availability of cryopreserved specimens, and the active tuberculosis cases were adults, whereas the controls were adolescents. The smaller NN-distances in active tuberculosis patients were driven in part by shorter CDR3-alpha lengths, while the difference seen for TCR-beta was not statistically significant.

Regarding this clone: The target of this receptor is not known. Base qualities were left out, and no much larger clone turns up one base away.

Taken from the germline V gene, the CDR1 and CDR2 loops are SGHRS and YFSETQ. Measured from the cysteine to the phenylalanine, the CDR3 is 12 residues long. Only the CDR3 part of the read is kept: 36 bases, read in frame from the first base. Unmatched junction bases come to 3, with V trimmed by 4 bases and J by 8 bases. The immunoSEQ multiplex PCR assay was used to generate TCR libraries, with TCR-beta and/or TCR-alpha/delta assays applied to each sample. The Illumina high-throughput platform was used to sequence the amplified TCR libraries. Per the source publication's procedure: Clustering and dimensionality reduction relied on pairwise TCRdist distances among GMM-specific receptors from T cells that were either sorted ex vivo or expanded in vitro. The score assigned to each clinical repertoire was mean NN-distance, meaning the average TCRdist to the nearest 10% of tetramer-positive reference sequences. GEM TCR motif frequency was calculated as the fraction of unique TCRs that matched known GEM sequences by V/J usage and CDR3 length. Active tuberculosis was classified by linear discriminant analysis with leave-one-out cross-validation, implemented in scikit-learn. What TCRdb holds here is the immuneACCESS table cut down to in-frame rearrangements. Part of the clones is not present; checked against another copy, under half of the missing clones reflect an unresolved V gene, and the others are unexplained. V and J calls and clone size follow that table, whereas D and trimming were derived from the DNA. The table for this sample lists roughly 30,000 clones; more than 85% of them were counted only once. The ten largest clones represent about 2% of the sample.

At study entry, a tuberculin skin test and the QuantiFERON-TB GOLD In-Tube IGRA were used to screen adolescents for latent tuberculosis infection. Immunosequencing was performed on unsorted cryopreserved PBMC, with 80,000 to 100,000 T cells per clinical donor covered on average. Eleven high schools in the Worcester region of the Western Cape, South Africa, served as enrollment sites for adolescents aged 12 to 18 years. Around ten M. tuberculosis-infected adolescents and approximately ten uninfected adolescents, matched for age and sex, were selected. Adolescent PBMC were isolated from freshly drawn heparinized blood by density centrifugation and cryopreserved.

The receptor chain draws on TRBV5-1 and TRBJ1-2, with 9 middle bases fitting TRBD1. Sequencing was performed on PBMCs. The sequence came from a donor aged 10-29 years with latent tuberculosis or without tuberculosis infection. The CDR3 protein is CASSGTGRGYTF. The nucleotide sequence is given as TGCGCCAGCAGCGGGACAGGGCGAGGCTACACCTTC.